Each of the 32 T cell receptor beta chains below was sequenced from the same sample in a study of blood T cell repertoires in COVID-19. This table comes from immunoSEQ multiplex PCR, and its TCRdb copy is limited to in-frame clones, with some not included. This table has around 200,000 clones, around 84% appearing once. Material: PBMCs or T cells enriched from blood (not recorded which). The origin of the receptors is a woman in her thirties or forties with acute COVID-19.

V is TRBV6-2 or TRBV6-3 and J is TRBJ1-1; 7 bases agree with TRBD1. J was trimmed by 0 bases and V by 3 bases; bases with no gene match: 19. The CDR3 loop spans 20 amino acids. Germline V gene lookup returns CDR1 MNHEY and CDR2 SVGEGT. The DNA of the CDR3 is TGTGCCAGCAGTTATTTCAGGGGGATTACCCCTGACGCTTTGAACACTGAAGCTTTCTTT. Translated, it gives CASSYFRGITPDALNTEAFF.

This sequence joins TRBV5-1 and TRBJ1-1, with D hard to call. The CDR3 extends over 14 amino acids. Trimming cost V 5 bases and J 1 base, with 12 bases left between them. Germline CDR1 is SGHRS and CDR2 is YFSETQ. Written as DNA, the CDR3 is TGCGCCAGCAGTCGAGGGCGGACGAACACTGAAGCTTTCTTT. Translated: CASSRGRTNTEAFF.

This clone was recorded once. V gene TRBV19 combines with J gene TRBJ2-7; TRBD2 agrees at 8 bases. V shed 4 bases and J 6 bases; nucleotides not matched to a gene: 5. CDR1 is LNHDA, CDR2 SQIVND, per germline (reference sequence). The CDR3 totals 13 residues. Here the CDR3 DNA reads TGTGCCAGTAGTAAGGGACTAGAAGGCGAGCAGTACTTC. Residues: CASSKGLEGEQYF.

The table lists this clone with a few counts. The rearrangement uses TRBV7-3 and TRBJ1-1; TRBD1 matches at 9 bases. This CDR3 comprises 13 residues. The V segment lost 6 bases and the J segment 3 bases; nucleotides outside the gene matches: 2. Germline CDR1 is SGHTA and CDR2 is FQGTGA. The CDR3 reads CASSWTGDTEAFF. The CDR3, as DNA: TGTGCCAGCAGTTGGACAGGGGACACTGAAGCTTTCTTT.

The chain has TRBV24-1 and TRBJ1-1; D gene unclear. The germline V and J ends were trimmed by 4 bases and 1 base, with 15 bases remaining between them. The CDR3 is 16 residues long. Germline assignment: CDR1 KGHDR and CDR2 SFDVKD. The CDR3 DNA is TGTGCCACCAGTGACCCAAGGACGGGAGAGAACACTGAAGCTTTCTTT. It codes for CATSDPRTGENTEAFF.

The chain carries TRBV19 and TRBJ1-4; D might be TRBD1 (6 bases). The V gene's germline CDR1 is LNHDA and CDR2 SQIVND (reference sequence). The ends were cut back, 5 bases at V and 8 bases at J, with 18 bases in the middle. CDR3 length equals 15 residues. CDR3 sequence reads: CASSPLAQGKEKLFF. CDR3 nucleotides: TGTGCCAGTAGTCCCTTGGCGCAGGGGAAAGAAAAACTGTTTTTT.

Worth noting for this clone: Other DNA sequences in the same sample also yield this CDR3. The chain has TRBV2 and TRBJ2-7, with 9 bases aligning to TRBD1. CDR1 and CDR2 from the germline V gene are SNHLY and FYNNEI. The J segment lost 2 bases and the V segment lost 2 bases, leaving 4 bases of the junction unmatched. CDR3 length equals 15 residues. The CDR3 loop is CASSEPDRGPYEQYF. The CDR3 DNA is TGTGCCAGCAGTGAACCGGACAGGGGCCCCTACGAGCAGTACTTC.

The J gene is TRBJ2-3, the V gene TRBV11-2; D not resolved. Per the germline V gene, CDR1 is SGHAT and CDR2 is FQNNGV. The V end lost 5 bases, the J end lost 0 bases, and 3 bases lay between the germline ends. The CDR3 is 12 residues long. The chain's CDR3 is CASSRSTDTQYF. Written as DNA, the CDR3 is TGTGCCAGCAGCCGTAGCACAGATACGCAGTATTTT.

The V gene is TRBV12-3 or TRBV12-4, the J gene TRBJ1-5, with TRBD1 identical over 7 bases. V was pared by 5 bases and J by 7 bases, with 5 bases of the junction left unmatched. This CDR3 region has 13 residues. The CDR3 reads CASSKQGGQPQHF. CDR3 nucleotides: TGTGCCAGCAGTAAGCAGGGGGGACAGCCCCAGCATTTT.

This clone has only one observation. The gene calls are TRBV28 and TRBJ2-3; possibly TRBD1 for D (6 bases). The CDR3 is 16 residues long. Germline V gene data show CDR1 as MDHEN and CDR2 as SYDVKM. The germline V and J ends were trimmed by 5 bases and 2 bases, with 17 bases remaining between them. CDR3 protein: CASSPPGTLNTDTQYF. The CDR3 bases are TGTGCCAGCAGTCCCCCCGGGACACTGAACACAGATACGCAGTATTTT.

The J gene is TRBJ1-2, the V gene TRBV11-2; no clear D gene. V was trimmed by 0 bases and J by 4 bases, leaving 12 bases between them. Germline CDR1 SGHAT, CDR2 FQNNGV. The CDR3 runs 15 residues. CDR3 sequence reads: CASSLDSSRVYGYTF. In nucleotides, the CDR3 is TGTGCCAGCAGCTTAGATTCGTCCCGGGTCTATGGCTACACCTTC.

The chain is built from TRBV10-1 and TRBJ1-1, with 9 bases that match TRBD1. Germline V gives CDR1 WNHNN, CDR2 SYGVQD (reference sequence). CDR3 size: 18 residues. The V and J ends lost 7 bases and 3 bases, in that order; junction bases with no gene match: 18. As DNA, the CDR3 is TGCGCCAGCACCAGACCCGGGACAGGGACCCCTAGTCACACTGAAGCTTTCTTT. Its translation: CASTRPGTGTPSHTEAFF.

A few counts support this clone. The V gene is TRBV19, the J gene TRBJ2-6; tentative D call: TRBD1 (5 bases). CDR3 length: 15 amino acids. The germline CDR1 and CDR2 sequences are LNHDA and SQIVND (reference sequence). Trimming took 5 bases from V and 2 from J, leaving 10 bases between them. The CDR3 region is CASSVRRAGANVLTF. CDR3 DNA: TGTGCCAGTAGTGTGCGCAGGGCTGGGGCCAACGTCCTGACTTTC.

V gene TRBV7-3 combines with J gene TRBJ1-1, with 9 bases aligning to TRBD1. This CDR3 spans 15 amino acids. Germline CDR1 SGHTA, CDR2 FQGTGA. Trimming took 5 bases from V and 2 from J; bases not matched to a gene: 6. This chain's CDR3 is CASSPGQGINTEAFF. CDR3 sequence (DNA): TGTGCCAGCAGCCCAGGACAGGGGATAAACACTGAAGCTTTCTTT.

The chain links TRBV4-3 to TRBJ2-1, with D perhaps matching TRBD2 (6 bases). The germline CDR1 and CDR2 sequences are LGHNA and YSLEER. The CDR3 covers 15 residues. With 0 bases removed from V and 8 bases from J, the gap between germline ends came to 14 bases. In DNA, the CDR3 is TGCGCCAGCAGCCAAGATTTGACTAGTATCCATGAGCAGTTCTTC. It codes for CASSQDLTSIHEQFF.

This clone was recorded a few times. The CDR3 DNA sequence: TGTGCCAGCAGTTCCCTGGAGGATGGCACAGATACGCAGTATTTT. It specifies CASSSLEDGTDTQYF. The rearrangement links TRBV27 to TRBJ2-3; possibly TRBD2 for D (5 bases). Germline values: CDR1 MNHEY, CDR2 SMNVEV (reference sequence). V was clipped by 4 bases and J by 1 base, with 12 bases between them. This CDR3 has 15 amino acids.

The rearrangement uses TRBV7-6 and TRBJ2-7; D possibly corresponds to TRBD2 (7 bases). This CDR3 contains 15 residues. V was shortened by 1 base and J by 2 bases, with 12 bases between the two germline ends. Per germline, CDR1 SGHVS and CDR2 FNYEAQ. The CDR3 is CASSLGGGLPYEQYF. The CDR3 bases are TGTGCCAGCAGCTTAGGCGGGGGCCTCCCCTACGAGCAGTACTTC.

The rearrangement links TRBV2 to TRBJ2-3; 11 positions match TRBD2. V gave up 5 bases and J gave up 4 bases; unmatched junction bases: 5. CDR3 length: 15 residues. Germline V gene sequence: CDR1 SNHLY, CDR2 FYNNEI. The CDR3 here is CASSLLAGGSDTQYF. CDR3 nucleotides: TGTGCCAGCAGTCTGCTAGCGGGGGGCTCAGATACGCAGTATTTT.

This rearrangement joins TRBV6-6 to TRBJ1-5; 10 bases line up with TRBD1. V shed 2 bases, J shed 7 bases, and the junction held 8 bases outside the gene matches. The CDR3 runs to 16 residues. Germline V gene sequence: CDR1 MNHNY, CDR2 SVGAGI (reference sequence). The DNA for the CDR3 is TGTGCCAGCAGTTACGGGGACAGGGGCGACGGACAGCCCCAGCATTTT. The encoded protein is CASSYGDRGDGQPQHF.

The chain carries TRBV9 and TRBJ1-3; unclear D gene. Germline lookup yields CDR1 SGDLS and CDR2 YYNGEE. The CDR3 runs to 14 residues. V was clipped by 3 bases and J by 8 bases, with 15 bases between them. The CDR3 loop reads CASSALGRGDTIYF. The CDR3 DNA is TGTGCCAGCAGCGCCCTCGGGAGAGGAGACACCATATATTTT.

The V call is TRBV15, the J call TRBJ1-5; tentatively, D is TRBD1 (5 bases). In germline, CDR1 is LNHNV, CDR2 YYDKDF (reference sequence). CDR3 length: 19 residues. V lost 0 bases and J lost 0, with 18 bases in between. DNA of the CDR3: TGTGCCACCAGCAGAGATAACTCGGACACCCTATATAGCAATCAGCCCCAGCATTTT. Its translation: CATSRDNSDTLYSNQPQHF.

This clone appeared a few times. The chain is built from TRBV4-3 and TRBJ1-5; TRBD1 is a possible D gene (5 bases). This CDR3 is built from 14 residues. Germline V CDR1 and CDR2: LGHNA, YSLEER. V was clipped by 1 base and J by 7 bases, with 11 bases between them. The CDR3 DNA reads as TGCGCCAGCAGCCAAGTCCAGGGCGGACAGCCCCAGCATTTT. Residues: CASSQVQGGQPQHF.

The chain links TRBV11-2 to TRBJ2-1, with 13 bases fitting TRBD2. Germline lookup yields CDR1 SGHAT and CDR2 FQNNGV. The CDR3 contains 14 residues. The V gene end was trimmed by 5 bases and the J gene end by 10 bases; junction bases not matched to a gene: 5. Written as DNA, the CDR3 is TGTGCCAGCAGCCCCAGGACTAGCGGGAGAGAGCAGTTCTTC. This translates into CASSPRTSGREQFF.

This chain uses TRBV2 with TRBJ1-4; weak D call: TRBD1 (6 bases). Trimming removed 4 bases from V and 2 bases from J, with 11 bases in between. Germline lookup yields CDR1 SNHLY and CDR2 FYNNEI. CDR3 length equals 15 residues. This CDR3 is CASSANRATNEKLFF. Written as DNA, the CDR3 is TGTGCCAGCAGTGCCAACAGGGCCACTAATGAAAAACTGTTTTTT.

The chain combines TRBV30 with TRBJ2-2; 11 nucleotides align to TRBD2. The CDR3 is 16 residues long. In germline, CDR1 is GTSNPN, CDR2 SVGIG (reference sequence). J gave up 4 bases and V 4 bases, and 8 bases lay outside the gene matches. In nucleotides, the CDR3 is TGTGCCTGGACCCGACTAGCGGGGCCCAGCACCGGGGAGCTGTTTTTT. Amino acid sequence: CAWTRLAGPSTGELFF.

The rearrangement joins TRBV28 to TRBJ2-7; the D is unclear. V lost 3 bases and J lost 2, with 8 bases in between. CDR1 and CDR2 from the germline V gene are MDHEN and SYDVKM. The CDR3 spans 13 residues. Here the CDR3 reads CASSFEKPYEQYF. The CDR3 DNA is TGTGCCAGCAGTTTTGAGAAACCCTACGAGCAGTACTTC.

The rearrangement joins TRBV4-3 to TRBJ2-6; TRBD1 agrees at 9 bases. CDR1 is LGHNA, CDR2 YSLEER, per germline. The CDR3 totals 20 residues. With 4 bases clipped from V and 2 bases from J, the junction kept 15 bases outside the gene matches. The CDR3 here is CASSPSGQGFQVAGANVLTF. Here the CDR3 DNA reads TGCGCCAGCAGCCCTTCGGGACAGGGCTTTCAAGTCGCTGGGGCCAACGTCCTGACTTTC.

The V call is TRBV6-2 or TRBV6-3, the J call TRBJ1-5; maybe TRBD1 (6 bases). V was pared by 5 bases and J by 5 bases, with 13 bases between. This CDR3 is 14 amino acids long. The germline gives CDR1 MNHEY, CDR2 SVGEGT. CDR3: CASSPTGIYQPQHF. CDR3 sequence (DNA): TGTGCCAGCAGTCCGACAGGTATATATCAGCCCCAGCATTTT.

This chain uses TRBV7-2 with TRBJ2-3, with 9 bases identical to TRBD2. The length of the CDR3 is 15 residues. Germline V CDR1 and CDR2: SGHTA, FQGNSA. V gave up 3 bases and J gave up 6 bases; unmatched junction bases: 7. CDR3 in DNA: TGTGCCAGCAGCTTTAGCGGGAGTTTTGGGGATACGCAGTATTTT. It translates to CASSFSGSFGDTQYF.

The chain uses TRBV6-1 and TRBJ1-5, with D possibly being TRBD1 (5 bases). This CDR3 is built from 16 residues. Trimming stripped 1 base from V and 3 bases from J, with 13 bases between. The germline V gene has CDR1 MNHNS and CDR2 SASEGT. This CDR3 is CASSEVSTAHNQPQHF. CDR3 nucleotide sequence: TGTGCCAGCAGTGAAGTGTCGACAGCTCACAATCAGCCCCAGCATTTT.

V usage is TRBV30 and J usage is TRBJ2-5; the match to TRBD1 covers 11 bases. Germline trimming cut 2 bases from V and 4 bases from J; bases unmatched to any gene: 6. Germline V gene sequence: CDR1 GTSNPN, CDR2 SVGIG (reference sequence). CDR3 size: 15 residues. This chain's CDR3 is CAWSRTGGVTETQYF. DNA for the CDR3: TGTGCCTGGAGTCGGACAGGGGGCGTGACAGAGACCCAGTACTTC.

The genes are TRBV7-3 and TRBJ1-2, with 7 bases identical to TRBD1. J gave up 7 bases and V 0 bases, and 2 bases lay outside the gene matches. Germline V gene data show CDR1 as SGHTA and CDR2 as FQGTGA. This CDR3 comprises 13 residues. CDR3 loop: CASSLTGGSGYTF. For the CDR3, the DNA is TGTGCCAGCAGCTTAACAGGGGGCAGTGGCTACACCTTC.